Each of the 17 T cell receptor beta chains below was sequenced from the same sample in a study of T cells in Graves' hyperthyroidism and ophthalmopathy. Amplification of TCR beta CDR3 regions was performed using RNA transcripts as template. The TCR CDR3 was amplified in a first-round RT-PCR using the HTBI primer set. From the multiplex PCR reads, TCRdb called clonotypes with MiXCR, one entry per CDR3 protein. Of roughly 400,000 distinct CDR3 sequences detected, 11% to 15% appear once; the ten largest clones hold over 25%. Sample: blood. Receptors were obtained from a man aged 45 to 65 with Graves' ophthalmopathy.

The sample holds one count of this clonotype. With a much larger clone just one base away, this may be a read error. This chain joins TRBV3-1 and TRBJ2-1, with 13 bases identical to TRBD2. This CDR3 has 17 residues. In germline, CDR1 is LGHDT, CDR2 YNNKEL (reference sequence). Trimming took 3 bases from V and 7 from J; bases not matched to a gene: 9. CDR3 DNA sequence: TGTGCCAGCAGCCAGACGTCGGCGACTAGCGGGAGGAATGAGCAGTTCTTC. Its translation: CASSQTSATSGRNEQFF.

The J gene is TRBJ2-7, the V gene TRBV20-1; TRBD2 might be the D (5 bases). In germline, CDR1 is DFQATT, CDR2 SNEGSKA (reference sequence). The CDR3 contains 13 residues. Trimming removed 6 bases from V and 0 bases from J, with 12 bases in between. CDR3 sequence (DNA): TGCAGTGCCCGACTGGGGAGCTCCTACGAGCAGTACTTC. It encodes CSARLGSSYEQYF.

With respect to this clonotype: A much more abundant neighbour one base away suggests this may be a read error. The chain recombines TRBV6-5 with TRBJ2-2, with 12 bases that match TRBD2. Germline trimming cut 4 bases from V and 3 bases from J; bases unmatched to any gene: 12. The CDR3 runs 19 residues. Germline V gives CDR1 MNHEY, CDR2 SVGAGI. CDR3: CASSSWTSGNFLDTGELFF. The CDR3 region has the DNA TGTGCCAGCAGTTCCTGGACTAGCGGGAATTTCCTCGACACCGGGGAGCTGTTTTTT.

The chain carries TRBV27 and TRBJ2-3; 10 bases match TRBD2. V was pared by 2 bases and J by 5 bases, with 4 bases of the junction left unmatched. There are 15 residues in the CDR3. The germline V gene encodes CDR1 MNHEY and CDR2 SMNVEV (reference sequence). The CDR3 DNA follows: TGTGCCAGCAGTTTAGCGAGCGGGGGGGGAGATACGCAGTATTTT. Its protein product is CASSLASGGGDTQYF.

This clonotype appeared a few times. V and J are TRBV4-1 and TRBJ1-5, with D possibly matching TRBD1 (6 bases). V was trimmed by 4 bases and J by 1 base, leaving 14 bases between them. This CDR3 has 16 residues. Germline V CDR1 and CDR2: MGHRA, YSYEKL. In nucleotides, the CDR3 is TGCGCCAGCAGCCCAGTGGGGGGCCAAAGCAATCAGCCCCAGCATTTT. Amino acids: CASSPVGGQSNQPQHF.

The chain links TRBV6-1 to TRBJ1-2, with no clear D. There are 11 residues in the CDR3. Trimming pared 8 bases from V and 0 bases from J, leaving 4 bases between. The V gene's germline CDR1 is MNHNS and CDR2 SASEGT. The CDR3 coding sequence is TGTGCCAGCGCCTCTAACTATGGCTACACCTTC. Its translation is CASASNYGYTF.

This clonotype occurred many times. V and J are TRBV20-1 and TRBJ2-7; TRBD1 aligns across 8 bases. CDR1 and CDR2 (germline): DFQATT, SNEGSKA (reference sequence). The CDR3 runs 14 residues. Losses at the gene ends were 6 bases for V and 6 bases for J; bases not matched to a gene: 13. CDR3 in DNA: TGCAGTGCAGGGAGGACAGGGTCCTCTCTCGAGCAGTACTTC. Protein product: CSAGRTGSSLEQYF.

This clonotype was recorded many times. The chain has TRBV28 and TRBJ2-5, with 8 nucleotides matching TRBD2. This CDR3 contains 17 residues. V was pared by 2 bases and J by 1 base, with 9 bases of the junction left unmatched. Germline V gene data show CDR1 as MDHEN and CDR2 as SYDVKM. For the CDR3, the DNA is TGTGCCAGCAGTTTAAGGTGGCGCGGGAGGTTCCAAGAGACCCAGTACTTC. Translating it yields CASSLRWRGRFQETQYF.

This clonotype has a count of ten or more. The chain has TRBV7-2 and TRBJ1-2; TRBD1 is a possible D gene (6 bases). Trimming took 5 bases from V and 0 from J, leaving 28 bases between them. The CDR3 has 20 residues. In germline, CDR1 is SGHTA, CDR2 FQGNSA. The CDR3 loop is CASSHRQVTFSIGANYGYTF. The CDR3 bases are TGTGCCAGCAGCCACCGACAGGTTACCTTCTCTATAGGAGCTAACTATGGCTACACCTTC.

This clonotype was recorded at least ten times. The V gene is TRBV27, the J gene TRBJ1-2; TRBD1 is a possible D gene (6 bases). Germline V gives CDR1 MNHEY, CDR2 SMNVEV (reference sequence). This CDR3 has 13 residues. Trimming pared 10 bases from V and 4 bases from J, leaving 16 bases between. The CDR3 coding sequence is TGTGCCACATCCGGGGGGCGAACCTATGGCTACACCTTC. This translates into CATSGGRTYGYTF.

The sample holds many counts of this clonotype. This sequence joins TRBV20-1 and TRBJ2-5, with D perhaps TRBD2 (6 bases). In germline, CDR1 is DFQATT, CDR2 SNEGSKA (reference sequence). CDR3 length: 14 residues. Trimming pared 0 bases from V and 4 bases from J, leaving 12 bases between. The CDR3 protein is CSARDRRGRETQYF. CDR3 DNA sequence: TGCAGTGCTAGAGATCGGAGGGGCCGAGAGACCCAGTACTTC.

In this sample, this clonotype turned up many times. This chain joins TRBV20-1 and TRBJ2-7; 10 nucleotides align to TRBD2. CDR1 and CDR2 from the germline V gene are DFQATT and SNEGSKA (reference sequence). The CDR3 is 14 amino acids. Trimming cost V 6 bases and J 7 bases; bases outside gene matches: 12. The CDR3 spells CSAASGSAWGEQYF. CDR3 nucleotides: TGCAGTGCGGCTAGCGGGAGTGCTTGGGGGGAGCAGTACTTC.

As to this clonotype: One junction end disagrees with the germline gene, perhaps due to a read error. The V and J genes are TRBV27 and TRBJ2-2, with D perhaps assigned TRBD1 or TRBD2 (5 bases each). Germline assignment: CDR1 MNHEY and CDR2 SMNVEV (reference sequence). This CDR3 region has 13 residues. CDR3 DNA sequence: TGTGCCAGCAGTTTATCCGGGACCGGGGAGCTGTCTTTT. It translates to CASSLSGTGELSF.

This clonotype was seen a handful of times. The chain recombines TRBV6-1 with TRBJ2-1, with 8 positions matching TRBD1. This CDR3 region has 12 residues. V shed 10 bases, J shed 7 bases, and the junction held 6 bases outside the gene matches. The germline V gene has CDR1 MNHNS and CDR2 SASEGT. CDR3 sequence (DNA): TGTGCCACCCAGACAGGGGTGAATGAGCAGTTCTTC. Translated: CATQTGVNEQFF.

A few counts support this clonotype. V and J are TRBV5-5 and TRBJ2-2; 10 bases align to TRBD2. Losses at the gene ends were 0 bases for V and 6 bases for J; bases not matched to a gene: 5. The CDR3 spans 16 residues. Germline V CDR1 and CDR2: SGHKS, YYEKEE (reference sequence). CDR3 sequence: CASSLGLAGVSGELFF. The CDR3 bases are TGTGCCAGCAGCTTGGGTCTAGCGGGAGTATCCGGGGAGCTGTTTTTT.

This clonotype has more than one count but fewer than ten. The chain couples TRBV4-1 to TRBJ1-4, with 10 bases aligning to TRBD1. This CDR3 region has 15 residues. The J segment lost 4 bases and the V segment lost 10 bases, leaving 9 bases of the junction unmatched. The V gene's germline CDR1 is MGHRA and CDR2 YSYEKL. CDR3 coding DNA: TGCGCCACCTCGGACAGGGGGGATCATAATGAAAAACTGTTTTTT. It is translated as CATSDRGDHNEKLFF.

This clonotype was observed at least ten times. The chain uses TRBV20-1 and TRBJ2-3, with 8 positions matching TRBD2. Unmatched junction bases numbered 10, after V lost 3 bases and J lost 5 bases. CDR1 is DFQATT, CDR2 SNEGSKA, per germline (reference sequence). The CDR3 is 15 amino acids. The CDR3 sequence: CSAREFSGTGDTQYF. The DNA of the CDR3 is TGCAGTGCTAGGGAATTTAGCGGGACGGGAGATACGCAGTATTTT.